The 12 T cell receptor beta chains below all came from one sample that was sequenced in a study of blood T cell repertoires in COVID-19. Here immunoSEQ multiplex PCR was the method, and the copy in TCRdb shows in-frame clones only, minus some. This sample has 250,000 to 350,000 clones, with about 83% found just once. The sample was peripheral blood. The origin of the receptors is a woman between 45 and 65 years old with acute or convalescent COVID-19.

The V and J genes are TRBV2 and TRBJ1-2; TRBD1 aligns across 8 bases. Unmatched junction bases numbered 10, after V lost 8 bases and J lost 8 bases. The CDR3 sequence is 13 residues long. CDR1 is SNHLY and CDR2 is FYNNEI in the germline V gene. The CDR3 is CASERTGKGGYTF. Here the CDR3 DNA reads TGTGCCAGCGAGAGGACAGGGAAGGGCGGCTACACCTTC. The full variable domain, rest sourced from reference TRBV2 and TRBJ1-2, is EPEVTQTPSHQVTQMGQEVILRCVPISNHLYFYWYRQILGQKVEFLVSFYNNEISEKSEIFDDQFSVERPDGSNFTLKIRSTKLEDSAMYFCASERTGKGGYTFGSGTRLTVV.

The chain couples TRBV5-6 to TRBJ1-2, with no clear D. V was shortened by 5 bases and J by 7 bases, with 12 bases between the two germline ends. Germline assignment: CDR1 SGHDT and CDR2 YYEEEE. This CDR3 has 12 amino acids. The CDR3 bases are TGTGCCAGCAGAATGACGGCGGGTGGCTACACCTTC. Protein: CASRMTAGGYTF. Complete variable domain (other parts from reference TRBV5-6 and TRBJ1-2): DAGVTQSPTHLIKTRGQQVTLRCSPKSGHDTVSWYQQALGQGPQFIFQYYEEEERQRGNFPDRFSGHQFPNYSSELNVNALLLGDSALYLCASRMTAGGYTFGSGTRLTVV.

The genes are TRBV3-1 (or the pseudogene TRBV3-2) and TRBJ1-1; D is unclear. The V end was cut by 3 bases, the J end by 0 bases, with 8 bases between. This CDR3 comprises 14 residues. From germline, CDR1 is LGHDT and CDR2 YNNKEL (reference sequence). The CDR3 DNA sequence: TGTGCCAGCAGCCACGGTCATCTGAACACTGAAGCTTTCTTT. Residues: CASSHGHLNTEAFF.

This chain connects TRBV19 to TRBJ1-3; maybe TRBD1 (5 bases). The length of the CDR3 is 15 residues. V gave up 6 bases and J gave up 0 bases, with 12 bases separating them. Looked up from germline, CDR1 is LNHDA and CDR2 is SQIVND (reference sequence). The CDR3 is CASSPDSVSGNTIYF. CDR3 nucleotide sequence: TGTGCCAGTAGCCCAGACAGCGTCTCTGGAAACACCATATATTTT.

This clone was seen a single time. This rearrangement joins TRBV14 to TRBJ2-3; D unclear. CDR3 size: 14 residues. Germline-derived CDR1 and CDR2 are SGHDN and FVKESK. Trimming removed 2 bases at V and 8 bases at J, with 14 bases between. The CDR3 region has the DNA TGTGCCAGCAGCCAATTAGACGCCCCGGGTACGCAGTATTTT. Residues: CASSQLDAPGTQYF.

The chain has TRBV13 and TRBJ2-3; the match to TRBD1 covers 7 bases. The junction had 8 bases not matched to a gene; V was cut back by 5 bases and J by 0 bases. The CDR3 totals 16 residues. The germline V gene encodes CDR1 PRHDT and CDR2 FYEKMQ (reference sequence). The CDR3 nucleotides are TGTGCCAGCAGCCCCCGACAGGGCTCTAGCACAGATACGCAGTATTTT. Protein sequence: CASSPRQGSSTDTQYF.

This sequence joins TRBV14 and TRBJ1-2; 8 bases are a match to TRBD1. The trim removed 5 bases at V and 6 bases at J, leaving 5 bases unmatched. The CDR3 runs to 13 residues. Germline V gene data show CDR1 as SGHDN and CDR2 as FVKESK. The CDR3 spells CASSKNRGDGYTF. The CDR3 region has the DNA TGTGCCAGCAGCAAGAACAGGGGGGATGGCTACACCTTC.

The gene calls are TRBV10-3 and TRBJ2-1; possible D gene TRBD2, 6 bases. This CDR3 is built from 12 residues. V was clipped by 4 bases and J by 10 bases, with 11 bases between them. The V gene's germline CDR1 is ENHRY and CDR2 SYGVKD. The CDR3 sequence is CAISGGTREQFF. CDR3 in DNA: TGTGCCATCAGTGGTGGGACTCGGGAGCAGTTCTTC.

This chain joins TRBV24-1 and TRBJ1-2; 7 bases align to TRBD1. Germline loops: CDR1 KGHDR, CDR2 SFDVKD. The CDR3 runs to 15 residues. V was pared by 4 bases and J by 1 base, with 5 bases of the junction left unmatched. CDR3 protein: CATSDPGQSNYGYTF. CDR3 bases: TGTGCCACCAGTGACCCGGGACAGAGTAACTATGGCTACACCTTC.

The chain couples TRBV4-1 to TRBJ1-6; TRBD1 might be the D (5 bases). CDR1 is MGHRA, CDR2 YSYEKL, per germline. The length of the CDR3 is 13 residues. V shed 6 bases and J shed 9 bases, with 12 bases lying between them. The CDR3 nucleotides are TGCGCCAGCAGACAGGATGGGCTTTCACCCCTCCACTTT. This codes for CASRQDGLSPLHF.

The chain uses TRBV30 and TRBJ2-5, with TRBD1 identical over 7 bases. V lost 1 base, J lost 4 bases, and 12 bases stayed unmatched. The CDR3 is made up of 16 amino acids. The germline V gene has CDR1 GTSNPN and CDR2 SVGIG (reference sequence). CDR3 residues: CAWSEKPGTDGETQYF. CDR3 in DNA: TGTGCCTGGAGTGAGAAGCCGGGGACAGATGGAGAGACCCAGTACTTC.

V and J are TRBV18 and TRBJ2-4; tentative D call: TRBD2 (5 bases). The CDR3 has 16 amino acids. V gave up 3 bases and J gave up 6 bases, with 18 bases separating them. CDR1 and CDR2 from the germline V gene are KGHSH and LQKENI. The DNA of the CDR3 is TGTGCCAGCTCACCGGGAAGGTCCGGCGGGTCAAACATTCAGTACTTC. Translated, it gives CASSPGRSGGSNIQYF. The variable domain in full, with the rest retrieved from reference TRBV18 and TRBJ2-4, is NAGVMQNPRHLVRRRGQEARLRCSPMKGHSHVYWYRQLPEEGLKFMVYLQKENIIDESGMPKERFSAEFPKEGPSILRIQQVVRGDSAAYFCASSPGRSGGSNIQYFGAGTRLSVL.